This T cell receptor (beta chain) comes out of a study of regulatory T cells in long-lasting Graves disease. Study as a whole: Recently diagnosed Graves' patients had received antithyroid drugs for under 3 months. Findings and caveats of the study: Among samples with persistent disease, TRBV28, TRBJ1-2 and TRBJ2-5 were favored. The persistent group shared fewer than 3,500 public clonotypes, more than the approximately 880 shared by new patients.

Time point indicated: newly diagnosed GD, antithyroid drugs for less than 3 months. Isolated PBMC RNA provided the starting material for the TCR library. All patients originated from an endocrinology department located in Xi'an, China. This clonotype was observed a handful of times. Its antigen remains unidentified. Possible read error: a much larger clone is one base away. In germline, CDR1 is SGHTA, CDR2 FQGNSA. Unmatched junction bases numbered 5, after V lost 5 bases and J lost 4 bases. The length of the CDR3 is 15 residues. Libraries of TCR beta came from iRepertoire HTBI primers plus Arm-PCR of CDR3 regions. TCRdb fed the multiplex PCR reads into MiXCR, producing one record per CDR3 protein. The sample consists of roughly 530,000 distinct CDR3 sequences, about 15% of them appearing once. This same sample was also part of a study on T cells in Graves' hyperthyroidism and ophthalmopathy.

The chain couples TRBV7-2 to TRBJ2-3; 11 bases map to TRBD2. This TCR was recovered from a woman aged 35-65 years with Graves disease. This specimen consisted of peripheral blood mononuclear cells (PBMCs), obtained at new diagnosis, from a patient treated with antithyroid drugs. CDR3: CASSLTSGGSDTQYF. CDR3 sequence (DNA): TGTGCCAGCAGCCTTACTAGCGGGGGATCAGATACGCAGTATTTT.